These 30 T cell receptor beta chains came from one sample sequenced in a study of blood T cells in healthy people across ages. The use of a sample-barcoded 5' primer and a J-beta primer mix characterized a second PCR of roughly 7 to 11 cycles. TCRdb re-derived calls from the 5' RACE reads in MiXCR, one entry per CDR3 protein. Of around 1,500,000 distinct CDR3 sequences listed, roughly 40% are singletons. Input material: blood. The receptor source for this set is a woman aged 18-29 years in good health.

The chain combines TRBV29-1 with TRBJ1-2; 10 nucleotides align to TRBD1. The length of the CDR3 is 13 residues. CDR1 is SQVTM and CDR2 is ANQGSEA in the germline V gene. V gave up 6 bases and J gave up 4 bases; unmatched junction bases: 5. In DNA, the CDR3 is TGCAGCGTCGGGACAGGGGAGGGCTATGGCTACACCTTC. Its translation is CSVGTGEGYGYTF.

This clonotype was counted only a few times. V gene TRBV6-1 combines with J gene TRBJ1-5; the D is unclear. This CDR3 is built from 17 residues. The germline V gene encodes CDR1 MNHNS and CDR2 SASEGT. The V and J ends lost 6 bases and 6 bases respectively, with 24 bases between them. The DNA of the CDR3 is TGTGCCAGCAGCGCGGATCTACGAACGGGATGGAGTCAGCCCCAGCATTTT. It specifies CASSADLRTGWSQPQHF.

Only a few counts were recorded for this clonotype. V usage is TRBV10-3 and J usage is TRBJ2-5; 8 bases match TRBD1. Judging by the DNA end, TRBJ2-7 fits better; the J call may be wrong. CDR1 and CDR2 from the germline V gene are ENHRY and SYGVKD. CDR3 length: 12 residues. DNA for the CDR3: TGTGCCATCAGGACTGACAGGGGCGAGCAGTACTTC. It codes for CAIRTDRGEQYF.

This clonotype was seen more than once but under ten times. V usage is TRBV27 and J usage is TRBJ2-5; 7 nucleotides match TRBD1. The J call may be in error: the DNA end matches TRBJ2-7 better. The germline V gene has CDR1 MNHEY and CDR2 SMNVEV (reference sequence). The CDR3 is 13 amino acids. The CDR3 loop is CASSLNRGHEQYF. DNA of the CDR3: TGTGCCAGCAGTTTGAACAGGGGCCACGAGCAGTACTTC.

This clonotype was seen ten or more times. This chain uses TRBV6-5 with TRBJ2-7; 9 nucleotides agree with TRBD2. V dropped 6 bases and J dropped 0; count of bases not matched to a gene: 9. The germline V gene has CDR1 MNHEY and CDR2 SVGAGI. CDR3 length equals 16 residues. The CDR3 is CASRLTSGRHSYEQYF. CDR3 DNA sequence: TGTGCCAGCAGGCTGACAAGCGGGAGGCACTCCTACGAGCAGTACTTC.

The rearrangement links TRBV3-1 to TRBJ1-2; possibly TRBD1 for D (5 bases). V shed 4 bases and J shed 8 bases, with 17 bases lying between them. CDR3 length equals 14 residues. Germline V gives CDR1 LGHDT, CDR2 YNNKEL (reference sequence). DNA for the CDR3: TGTGCCAGCAGCCCCGCCCTTAGGGGCTGGGGCTACACCTTC. Translated: CASSPALRGWGYTF.

This chain joins TRBV15 and TRBJ2-7; no firm D call. Trimming removed 0 bases from V and 3 bases from J, with 6 bases in between. The CDR3 consists of 13 residues. Germline V gene lookup returns CDR1 LNHNV and CDR2 YYDKDF (reference sequence). CDR3 region: CATSRDKNYEQYF. The CDR3 DNA reads as TGTGCCACCAGCAGAGATAAGAACTACGAGCAGTACTTC.

This clonotype was observed a few times. This chain links TRBV6-5 with TRBJ2-1; 9 bases fit TRBD1. The junction had 5 bases not matched to a gene; V was cut back by 7 bases and J by 1 base. CDR1 and CDR2 from the germline V gene are MNHEY and SVGAGI. The CDR3 totals 15 residues. The CDR3 protein is CASMVQGASYNEQFF. CDR3 DNA sequence: TGTGCCAGCATGGTACAGGGGGCGTCCTACAATGAGCAGTTCTTC.

The V call is TRBV7-3, the J call TRBJ1-1, with no clear D. This CDR3 is built from 12 residues. CDR1 is SGHTA and CDR2 is FQGTGA in the germline V gene. The V end lost 5 bases, the J end lost 7 bases, and 11 bases lay between the germline ends. In DNA, the CDR3 is TGTGCCAGCAGCCCTAACACAAATGAAGCTTTCTTT. Residues: CASSPNTNEAFF.

In its sample, this clonotype was seen many times. This chain joins TRBV12-3 or TRBV12-4 and TRBJ1-5; TRBD1 agrees at 8 bases. J lost 4 bases, V lost 6 bases, and 2 bases had no gene match. This CDR3 region has 13 residues. CDR3 DNA sequence: TGTGCCAGCAGCCAGGGGGCGAATCAGCCCCAGCATTTT. As protein: CASSQGANQPQHF.

In its sample, this clonotype was seen a few times. V is TRBV20-1 and J is TRBJ2-3, with 8 bases that match TRBD2. The CDR3 sequence is 15 residues long. Germline V gives CDR1 DFQATT, CDR2 SNEGSKA (reference sequence). Trimming removed 4 bases from V and 6 bases from J; junction bases left unmatched: 12. The DNA for the CDR3 is TGCAGTGCTATACCCGGGACTAGAAGGCCGGATACGCAGTATTTT. This encodes CSAIPGTRRPDTQYF.

The rearrangement links TRBV5-1 to TRBJ2-1, with D possibly being TRBD2 (5 bases). CDR1 and CDR2 from the germline V gene are SGHRS and YFSETQ. V was cut by 0 bases and J by 7 bases, with 14 bases left in between. This CDR3 contains 15 residues. The CDR3 region has the DNA TGCGCCAGCAGCTTGGCCGGGGTGCTAGCTAATGAGCAGTTCTTC. Protein sequence: CASSLAGVLANEQFF. The full variable domain, completed using reference TRBV5-1 and TRBJ2-1, is KAGVTQTPRYLIKTRGQQVTLSCSPISGHRSVSWYQQTPGQGLQFLFEYFSETQRNKGNFPGRFSGRQFSNSRSEMNVSTLELGDSALYLCASSLAGVLANEQFFGPGTRLTVL.

This clonotype was found a few times. The V call is TRBV4-1, the J call TRBJ2-3; 12 bases line up with TRBD2. This CDR3 region has 19 residues. Germline-derived CDR1 and CDR2 are MGHRA and YSYEKL. The V gene end was trimmed by 0 bases and the J gene end by 3 bases; junction bases not matched to a gene: 10. CDR3 region: CASSQDRASGGASTDTQYF. For the CDR3, the DNA is TGCGCCAGCAGCCAAGATAGGGCTAGCGGGGGGGCCTCGACAGATACGCAGTATTTT.

The chain couples TRBV7-2 to TRBJ2-7; D may be TRBD1 (5 bases). V shed 1 base and J shed 6 bases, with 13 bases lying between them. Germline V gene lookup returns CDR1 SGHTA and CDR2 FQGNSA. There are 14 residues in the CDR3. The CDR3 sequence: CASSLGRGRSEQYF. DNA for the CDR3: TGTGCCAGCAGCTTAGGTAGGGGCCGAAGCGAGCAGTACTTC.

This clonotype was seen a few times. V usage is TRBV10-2 and J usage is TRBJ1-6; 9 bases line up with TRBD1. This CDR3 contains 17 residues. Germline V gene sequence: CDR1 WSHSY, CDR2 SAAADI. With 10 bases clipped from V and 0 bases from J, the junction kept 10 bases outside the gene matches. The CDR3 is CATETGTGSSYNSPLHF. The CDR3 DNA is TGCGCCACCGAGACCGGGACAGGGAGCTCCTATAATTCACCCCTCCACTTT.

This chain joins TRBV7-3 and TRBJ2-7; the match to TRBD1 covers 10 bases. Germline CDR1 is SGHTA and CDR2 is FQGTGA. The length of the CDR3 is 16 residues. V was pared by 0 bases and J by 2 bases, with 4 bases of the junction left unmatched. CDR3 loop: CASSLTGTGAAYEQYF. The CDR3 DNA sequence: TGTGCCAGCAGCTTAACCGGGACAGGGGCCGCCTACGAGCAGTACTTC.

This clonotype was counted between two and nine times. The chain couples TRBV28 to TRBJ2-1; D is perhaps TRBD1 (5 bases). The CDR3 is made up of 14 amino acids. Germline values: CDR1 MDHEN, CDR2 SYDVKM. The V and J ends lost 5 bases and 3 bases respectively, with 11 bases between them. The CDR3 bases are TGTGCCAGCAGTGCCAGGGCCCGCTACAATGAGCAGTTCTTC. It yields the protein CASSARARYNEQFF.

This clonotype has only a few counts. The genes are TRBV5-1 and TRBJ1-2; D may be TRBD1 (5 bases). V lost 0 bases to trimming and J lost 0 bases, with 12 bases between them. The CDR3 contains 16 residues. The germline V gene encodes CDR1 SGHRS and CDR2 YFSETQ. CDR3 nucleotide sequence: TGCGCCAGCAGCTTGGCGGGGACGGGGACTAACTATGGCTACACCTTC. Its protein product is CASSLAGTGTNYGYTF. The whole variable domain, filled in from reference TRBV5-1 and TRBJ1-2, reads KAGVTQTPRYLIKTRGQQVTLSCSPISGHRSVSWYQQTPGQGLQFLFEYFSETQRNKGNFPGRFSGRQFSNSRSEMNVSTLELGDSALYLCASSLAGTGTNYGYTFGSGTRLTVV.

The V and J genes are TRBV20-1 and TRBJ1-4, with a weak D call TRBD1 (5 bases). Germline V lookup: CDR1 DFQATT, CDR2 SNEGSKA (reference sequence). This CDR3 has 14 residues. V was cut by 6 bases and J by 6 bases, with 17 bases left in between. The CDR3 here is CSAPLPGPHEKLFF. The CDR3 DNA reads as TGCAGTGCGCCCCTGCCGGGACCCCATGAAAAACTGTTTTTT.

The chain combines TRBV6-6 with TRBJ2-4, with D uncertain. The germline CDR1 and CDR2 sequences are MNHNY and SVGAGI (reference sequence). With 2 bases removed from V and 13 bases from J, the gap between germline ends came to 18 bases. This CDR3 is built from 14 residues. The CDR3 DNA is TGTGCCAGCAGTTACCCCTCCTCCGAGGATGAGCAGTACTTC. It codes for CASSYPSSEDEQYF.

This clonotype was seen a handful of times. The chain has TRBV9 and TRBJ1-2; D perhaps matches TRBD1 (5 bases). V dropped 2 bases and J dropped 6 bases, with 8 bases sitting between them. This CDR3 spans 12 amino acids. CDR1 is SGDLS and CDR2 is YYNGEE in the germline V gene. Here the CDR3 reads CASSVTGDGYTF. The CDR3 DNA sequence: TGTGCCAGCAGCGTCACGGGGGATGGCTACACCTTC.

This rearrangement joins TRBV24-1 to TRBJ1-5, with D perhaps matching TRBD1 (5 bases). From germline, CDR1 is KGHDR and CDR2 SFDVKD. There are 13 residues in the CDR3. Trimming pared 4 bases from V and 6 bases from J, leaving 9 bases between. Here the CDR3 reads CATSEGTTQPQHF. The CDR3 DNA reads TGTGCCACCAGTGAAGGGACCACTCAGCCCCAGCATTTT.

This chain connects TRBV10-2 to TRBJ2-7; 7 bases align to TRBD1. V gave up 6 bases and J gave up 2 bases; unmatched junction bases: 7. Germline V CDR1 and CDR2: WSHSY, SAAADI. The CDR3 is 14 amino acids. The chain's CDR3 is CASREQGQAYEQYF. The CDR3 DNA sequence: TGCGCCAGCAGGGAACAGGGGCAGGCCTACGAGCAGTACTTC.

In its sample, this clonotype was seen many times. This chain connects TRBV5-5 to TRBJ2-1; maybe TRBD2 (6 bases). Germline CDR1 is SGHKS and CDR2 is YYEKEE (reference sequence). Trimming took off 3 bases at V and 4 bases at J, with 8 bases between the two ends. CDR3 length equals 13 residues. The CDR3 protein is CASSSGVYNEQFF. The CDR3 region has the DNA TGTGCCAGCAGCTCGGGAGTATACAATGAGCAGTTCTTC.

This sequence joins TRBV20-1 and TRBJ2-1; D is perhaps TRBD1 (5 bases). This CDR3 comprises 14 residues. The ends were cut back, 0 bases at V and 10 bases at J, with 16 bases in the middle. Germline CDR1 reads DFQATT; CDR2 reads SNEGSKA (reference sequence). For the CDR3, the DNA is TGCAGTGCTAGAGATCCGCCAGGGTTCAACGAGCAGTTCTTC. It is translated as CSARDPPGFNEQFF.

Of note for this clonotype: The germline gene is not matched at one end of the junction; a read error may be the cause. This chain uses TRBV5-8 with TRBJ1-5; D is ambiguous. There are 11 residues in the CDR3. Germline-derived CDR1 and CDR2 are SGHTS and YDEGEE. The CDR3 here is CANSPNQPQHF. The CDR3 DNA sequence: TGTGCCAACAGCCCTAATCAGCCCCAGCATTTT.

The genes are TRBV24-1 and TRBJ1-2, with a possible D match to TRBD1 (6 bases). Germline CDR1 KGHDR, CDR2 SFDVKD. The CDR3 loop spans 13 amino acids. Between the trimmed V and J ends, which lost 5 bases and 6 bases, there was a span of 12 bases. CDR3 in amino acids: CATSASAGDGYTF. CDR3 coding DNA: TGTGCCACCAGTGCCAGCGCAGGGGATGGCTACACCTTC.

In this sample, this clonotype turned up a few times. The gene calls are TRBV12-3 or TRBV12-4 and TRBJ2-3, with D possibly TRBD1 on 6 matching bases. CDR3 length equals 14 residues. The ends were cut back, 1 base at V and 5 bases at J, with 10 bases in the middle. The CDR3 region is CASSLVAGVDTQYF. CDR3 nucleotides: TGTGCCAGCAGTTTAGTCGCAGGGGTAGATACGCAGTATTTT.

There are a few counts of this clonotype. The rearrangement links TRBV6-4 to TRBJ2-1; D is unclear. The V end was cut by 8 bases, the J end by 6 bases, with 14 bases between. The CDR3 consists of 13 residues. CDR1 is MRHNA and CDR2 is SNTAGT in the germline V gene. The CDR3 nucleotides are TGTGCCAGCTCGTCGAGTTTCTTCAATGAGCAGTTCTTC. It codes for CASSSSFFNEQFF.

The chain recombines TRBV7-8 with TRBJ2-1, with a tentative D call TRBD1 (5 bases). The CDR3 extends over 12 amino acids. Trimming took off 5 bases at V and 10 bases at J, with 12 bases between the two ends. Germline V gene lookup returns CDR1 SGHVS and CDR2 FQNEAQ. As DNA, the CDR3 is TGTGCCAGCAGCACCGACAGCTACGAGCAGTTCTTC. It specifies CASSTDSYEQFF.